A single sample gave rise to the 27 T cell receptor beta chains below, sequenced in a study of OX40 agonist ivuxolimab in advanced cancers. The assay was immunoSEQ multiplex PCR, and TCRdb's table has in-frame clones only and misses some. The sample includes tens of thousands of clones, roughly nine tenths seen only once; the top ten take roughly 0.77%. The sequences come from CD4+ or CD8+ T cells sorted from blood, collected in a trial of the OX40 agonist ivuxolimab. The receptors were sampled from an adult with an advanced solid tumor such as melanoma, head and neck, liver or kidney cancer.

CDR3 residues: CSAQTGSNQPQHF. The CDR3, as DNA: TGCAGCGCCCAGACAGGAAGCAATCAGCCCCAGCATTTT. The rearrangement links TRBV29-1 to TRBJ1-5; a weak D match, TRBD1 (6 bases). With 7 bases removed from V and 1 base from J, the gap between germline ends came to 11 bases. The CDR3 length is 13 residues. CDR1 SQVTM and CDR2 ANQGSEA come from the germline V gene.

This chain connects TRBV6-5 to TRBJ2-1; D remains ambiguous. Trimming stripped 7 bases from V and 7 bases from J, with 14 bases between. The CDR3 contains 13 residues. Per germline, CDR1 MNHEY and CDR2 SVGAGI. The CDR3 DNA sequence: TGTGCCAGCACCTCGGCGCAGGCGAATGAGCAGTTCTTC. It specifies CASTSAQANEQFF.

The CDR3 spells CASSLTGTNTGELFF. The CDR3 DNA is TGCGCCAGCAGCTTGACCGGGACCAACACCGGGGAGCTGTTTTTT. The V and J genes are TRBV5-1 and TRBJ2-2; D tentatively fits TRBD1 or TRBD2 (5 bases each). Germline CDR1 and CDR2: SGHRS and YFSETQ. Trimming stripped 1 base from V and 2 bases from J, with 9 bases between. This CDR3 region has 15 residues.

The chain employs TRBV15 and TRBJ2-3; TRBD1 aligns across 7 bases. Germline values: CDR1 LNHNV, CDR2 YYDKDF (reference sequence). This CDR3 contains 13 residues. The J segment lost 0 bases and the V segment lost 8 bases, leaving 2 bases of the junction unmatched. This CDR3 reads CATQGQSTDTQYF. Written as DNA, the CDR3 is TGTGCCACCCAGGGACAGAGCACAGATACGCAGTATTTT.

The V gene is TRBV7-8, the J gene TRBJ2-7, with no clear D. CDR3 length: 14 residues. Germline loops: CDR1 SGHVS, CDR2 FQNEAQ. The germline V and J ends were trimmed by 5 bases and 6 bases, with 17 bases remaining between them. In nucleotides, the CDR3 is TGTGCCAGCAGCGCTCCTAGTCCCCAAACCGAGCAGTACTTC. This codes for CASSAPSPQTEQYF.

The V and J genes are TRBV9 and TRBJ2-3; weak D call: TRBD2 (6 bases). V was shortened by 4 bases and J by 6 bases, with 12 bases between the two germline ends. The V gene's germline CDR1 is SGDLS and CDR2 YYNGEE. The CDR3 is 13 amino acids. The DNA for the CDR3 is TGTGCCAGCAGCCCGGGCGGGGTTGATACGCAGTATTTT. It specifies CASSPGGVDTQYF.

The V gene is TRBV18, the J gene TRBJ2-7, with 8 bases fitting TRBD2. Per the germline V gene, CDR1 is KGHSH and CDR2 is LQKENI. Trimming at V came to 0 bases and at J to 0 bases, leaving 4 bases not matched to a gene. The CDR3 contains 16 residues. Here the CDR3 DNA reads TGTGCCAGCTCACCACCGCAACTAGCGGCCTCCTACGAGCAGTACTTC. This encodes CASSPPQLAASYEQYF.

The rearrangement links TRBV5-5 to TRBJ1-1, with a possible D match to TRBD1 (5 bases). CDR3 size: 14 residues. The germline V gene encodes CDR1 SGHKS and CDR2 YYEKEE (reference sequence). V was pared by 4 bases and J by 1 base, with 11 bases between. This chain's CDR3 is CASSLDSWNTEAFF. The CDR3 DNA is TGTGCCAGCAGCCTAGACAGTTGGAACACTGAAGCTTTCTTT.

V is TRBV19 and J is TRBJ2-3, with D possibly being TRBD1 (5 bases). The CDR3 has 15 amino acids. Trimming pared 8 bases from V and 1 base from J, leaving 16 bases between. Per germline, CDR1 LNHDA and CDR2 SQIVND (reference sequence). CDR3 residues: CASGVGRAGTDTQYF. CDR3 nucleotides: TGTGCCAGTGGAGTTGGCAGGGCGGGCACAGATACGCAGTATTTT.

V gene TRBV12-5 combines with J gene TRBJ2-3, with D tentatively TRBD1 (5 bases). In germline, CDR1 is LGHNT, CDR2 FRNRAP. Trimming stripped 1 base from V and 4 bases from J, with 9 bases between. This CDR3 region has 14 residues. CDR3 residues: CASGLDPGSDTQYF. CDR3 in DNA: TGTGCTAGTGGTTTGGACCCAGGGTCAGATACGCAGTATTTT. Together with reference TRBV12-5 and TRBJ2-3, the CDR3 gives the full variable domain: DARVTQTPRHKVTEMGQEVTMRCQPILGHNTVFWYRQTMMQGLELLAYFRNRAPLDDSGMPKDRFSAEMPDATLATLKIQPSEPRDSAVYFCASGLDPGSDTQYFGPGTRLTVL.

The J gene is TRBJ2-1, the V gene TRBV9; D is ambiguous. The CDR3 consists of 12 residues. Germline lookup yields CDR1 SGDLS and CDR2 YYNGEE. V lost 0 bases and J lost 5, with 3 bases in between. This CDR3 is CASSVDNNEQFF. DNA of the CDR3: TGTGCCAGCAGCGTAGATAACAATGAGCAGTTCTTC.

This clone was seen a handful of times. The CDR3 DNA follows: TGTGCCAGCTCATCCGGGACGAGACTTCAGCCCCAGCATTTT. It specifies CASSSGTRLQPQHF. The chain couples TRBV18 to TRBJ1-5, with D tentatively TRBD1 (5 bases). Germline lookup yields CDR1 KGHSH and CDR2 LQKENI. This CDR3 contains 14 residues. Trimming stripped 5 bases from V and 6 bases from J, with 14 bases between.

Concerning this clone: One end of the junction fails to match germline, which may point to a read error. Other nucleotide sequences in the sample specify the same CDR3. This sequence joins TRBV10-3 and TRBJ1-1; TRBD1 aligns across 7 bases. CDR3 size: 14 residues. The germline gives CDR1 ENHRY, CDR2 SYGVKD. The CDR3 DNA reads TGCGCCAGTATTGCAGGGGGAATGAACACTGAAGCTTTCTTT. Encoded protein: CASIAGGMNTEAFF.

In this sample, this clone turned up once. The genes are TRBV5-6 and TRBJ2-1; tentatively, D is TRBD1 (6 bases). The CDR3 has 16 amino acids. V was pared by 1 base and J by 0 bases, with 11 bases between. CDR1 is SGHDT, CDR2 YYEEEE, per germline. Here the CDR3 reads CASSLRTEPSYNEQFF. As DNA, the CDR3 is TGTGCCAGCAGCTTGAGGACAGAACCCTCCTACAATGAGCAGTTCTTC.

The chain is built from TRBV5-1 and TRBJ1-6; the match to TRBD1 covers 8 bases. Germline trimming cut 0 bases from V and 6 bases from J; bases unmatched to any gene: 5. Per the germline V gene, CDR1 is SGHRS and CDR2 is YFSETQ. This CDR3 spans 16 amino acids. The CDR3 region has the DNA TGCGCCAGCAGCTTGGGGCTAGGACAGGGTAATTCACCCCTCCACTTT. Amino acids: CASSLGLGQGNSPLHF.

The V gene is TRBV11-3, the J gene TRBJ2-1; D gene uncertain. The germline CDR1 and CDR2 sequences are SGHNT and YENEEA. The CDR3 is 12 amino acids. The germline V and J ends were trimmed by 1 base and 2 bases, with 0 bases remaining between them. CDR3 bases: TGTGCCAGCAGCTTAGCCTACAATGAGCAGTTCTTC. Amino acid sequence: CASSLAYNEQFF.

The CDR3 spells CASSLREPSSPYEQYF. The DNA of the CDR3 is TGTGCCAGCAGCTTGAGGGAGCCCTCGTCCCCCTACGAGCAGTACTTC. The rearrangement uses TRBV7-2 and TRBJ2-7; possibly TRBD2 for D (5 bases). The CDR3 contains 16 residues. Deletions cut 3 bases from V and 2 bases from J, with 17 bases between. Germline V gene lookup returns CDR1 SGHTA and CDR2 FQGNSA.

The rearrangement uses TRBV5-1 and TRBJ2-1; 9 nucleotides agree with TRBD2. V gave up 2 bases and J gave up 8 bases; unmatched junction bases: 11. This CDR3 has 16 residues. Germline CDR1 reads SGHRS; CDR2 reads YFSETQ. CDR3 nucleotides: TGCGCCAGCAGCTTTCGAGGAGCGGGAGGAGGCTATGAGCAGTTCTTC. It translates to CASSFRGAGGGYEQFF.

The chain joins TRBV6-1 to TRBJ1-5, with 9 bases aligning to TRBD1. CDR1 and CDR2 from the germline V gene are MNHNS and SASEGT. The V gene end was trimmed by 6 bases and the J gene end by 5 bases; junction bases not matched to a gene: 8. The CDR3 has 15 amino acids. The CDR3 is CASSQETGGHQPQHF. CDR3 DNA: TGTGCCAGCAGCCAAGAAACAGGGGGCCATCAGCCCCAGCATTTT.

This sequence joins TRBV5-6 and TRBJ2-1; possible D gene TRBD1, 6 bases. This CDR3 has 14 residues. V was clipped by 4 bases and J by 2 bases, with 10 bases between them. Germline V gene data show CDR1 as SGHDT and CDR2 as YYEEEE. CDR3: CASSRRGTYNEQFF. The CDR3 coding sequence is TGTGCCAGCAGCCGCAGGGGTACCTACAATGAGCAGTTCTTC.

As regards this clone: The junction departs from germline at one end; a sequencing error may be responsible. The rearrangement uses TRBV7-7 and TRBJ2-1, with TRBD2 matching over 8 bases. The length of the CDR3 is 16 residues. Germline V CDR1 and CDR2: SSHAT, FNYEAQ (reference sequence). CDR3 in DNA: TGTGCTAGCAGGAAAGCGGGGGAGGCCCCCTACAATGAGCAGTTCTTC. It is translated as CASRKAGEAPYNEQFF.

The chain has TRBV21-1 and TRBJ1-1; the table assigns TRBD1, which was not confirmed against the DNA. TRBV21-1 is listed as a pseudogene. This CDR3 is built from 13 residues. CDR3 nucleotides: TGTGCCAGCCGGGACAGGGTGAACACTGAAGCTTTCTTT. Residues: CASRDRVNTEAFF.

The chain couples TRBV28 to TRBJ2-1; tentatively, D is TRBD2 (6 bases). CDR1 is MDHEN and CDR2 is SYDVKM in the germline V gene. The CDR3 has 13 residues. Trimming removed 4 bases from V and 6 bases from J, with 10 bases in between. CDR3 region: CASSSGTRNEQFF. The CDR3, as DNA: TGTGCCAGCAGTTCGGGGACTCGCAATGAGCAGTTCTTC.

This clone was recorded only once. V is TRBV5-6 and J is TRBJ2-3; TRBD2 aligns across 9 bases. V was pared by 2 bases and J by 3 bases, with 4 bases of the junction left unmatched. The CDR3 is 15 residues long. From germline, CDR1 is SGHDT and CDR2 YYEEEE. The DNA for the CDR3 is TGTGCCAGCAGCTTACCGGGACTAGCAACAGATACGCAGTATTTT. Its protein product is CASSLPGLATDTQYF.

This chain connects TRBV28 to TRBJ2-6, with D perhaps being TRBD1 or TRBD2 (5 bases each). CDR3 length: 16 residues. Between the trimmed V and J ends, which lost 5 bases and 2 bases, there was a span of 13 bases. Per the germline V gene, CDR1 is MDHEN and CDR2 is SYDVKM. The CDR3 DNA follows: TGTGCCAGCAGTGGTGAGGGGTCACCTGGGGCCAACGTCCTGACTTTC. It translates to CASSGEGSPGANVLTF.

V and J are TRBV7-2 and TRBJ2-1; TRBD2 matches 8 bases. Germline trimming cut 4 bases from V and 9 bases from J; bases unmatched to any gene: 8. From germline, CDR1 is SGHTA and CDR2 FQGNSA. The length of the CDR3 is 14 residues. CDR3 bases: TGTGCCAGCAGCTCCGAGACTAGCGTGGTTGAGCAGTTCTTC. Residues: CASSSETSVVEQFF.

This rearrangement joins TRBV15 to TRBJ2-1; D uncertain. The ends were cut back, 0 bases at V and 0 bases at J, with 12 bases in the middle. CDR1 is LNHNV, CDR2 YYDKDF, per germline (reference sequence). The CDR3 has 17 residues. The CDR3 DNA is TGTGCCACCAGCAGAGAATTCGGCGACCCCTCCTACAATGAGCAGTTCTTC. This codes for CATSREFGDPSYNEQFF.